The subject of this entry is one T cell receptor beta chain. The data originate from a study of blood T cell repertoires in COVID-19. The J segment lost 0 bases and the V segment lost 4 bases, leaving 3 bases of the junction unmatched. Germline CDR1 and CDR2: LNHDA and SQIVND (reference sequence). CDR3 length: 15 amino acids. Libraries were prepared by immunoSEQ multiplex PCR; TCRdb keeps only in-frame clonotypes and omits some of them. The top ten hold more than 9.5% of the sample, which has 100,000 to 150,000 clones, about nine tenths seen once. The sequenced sample was peripheral blood. The origin of this receptor is a woman aged 70 to 79 with COVID-19, enrolled during active disease. V is TRBV19 and J is TRBJ1-5; 7 bases map to TRBD1. CDR3 DNA sequence: TGTGCCAGTAGTACTTGGACAGGTAGCAATCAGCCCCAGCATTTT. Translating it yields CASSTWTGSNQPQHF.